The rows below give T cell receptor beta chains drawn from one sample of a study of T cells after yellow fever vaccination. TCRdb re-analysed the 5' RACE reads in MiXCR, keeping a single row per CDR3 protein. The sample consists of 240,000 or so distinct CDR3 sequences, 6.9% of them appearing once. The sample was CD4+ T cells sorted from PBMCs, taken 15 days after the yellow fever booster vaccination. Source of these receptors: a man between 25 and 39 years old who received the YFV17D yellow fever vaccine. Both conserved end residues are part of each CDR3. A D gene is named only where the DNA matches it firmly. Clone size is not always given. Where it is, it says once, few, many or a class for expanded clones.

j_call d_call clone_size v_call cdr3_aa cdr3_nt
TRBJ2-5 TRBD2 many TRBV3-1 CASSSEAGVAETQYF TGTGCCAGCAGCTCGGAAGCGGGAGTAGCAGAGACCCAGTACTTC
TRBJ2-2 TRBD2 . TRBV5-1 CASSSSGRLAGELFF TGCGCCAGCAGCTCTAGCGGGAGATTGGCCGGGGAGCTGTTTTTT
TRBJ1-1 . few TRBV20-1 CSASSPGGTEAFF TGCAGTGCTAGCTCCCCCGGAGGCACTGAAGCTTTCTTT
TRBJ2-1 TRBD2 many TRBV7-2 CASSRREEQFF TGTGCCAGCTCAAGGCGGGAGGAGCAGTTCTTC
TRBJ1-5 . few TRBV12-3/TRBV12-4 CASSLKGDGNQPQHF TGTGCCAGCAGTTTAAAGGGGGACGGCAATCAGCCCCAGCATTTT
TRBJ2-7 . . TRBV6-2/TRBV6-3 CASRPLGGLSTYEQYF TGTGCCAGCAGGCCCCTAGGTGGTCTATCGACCTACGAGCAGTACTTC
TRBJ2-4 . many TRBV7-2 CASSPTTDIQYF TGTGCCAGCAGCCCCACCACGGACATTCAGTACTTC
TRBJ1-2 TRBD1 few TRBV5-4 CASSPNRTGYGYTF TGTGCCAGCAGCCCCAATAGGACAGGATATGGCTACACCTTC
TRBJ2-1 TRBD2 few TRBV6-5 CASSYRTSGRAPYNEQFF TGTGCCAGCAGTTACCGGACTAGCGGGAGGGCTCCCTACAATGAGCAGTTCTTC
TRBJ2-1 . . TRBV7-2 CASSLMPANEQFF TGTGCCAGCAGCTTAATGCCCGCCAATGAGCAGTTCTTC
TRBJ1-1 . few TRBV6-5 CASSRRRAREGKNTEAFF TGTGCCAGCAGTCGACGTAGGGCCCGGGAGGGGAAGAACACTGAAGCTTTCTTT
TRBJ1-2 . . TRBV5-6 CASSLSWGYTF TGTGCCAGCAGCCTCTCCTGGGGCTACACCTTC
TRBJ2-1 TRBD2 many TRBV28 CASSSRLAGHYNEQFF TGTGCCAGCAGTTCGAGACTAGCGGGACATTACAATGAGCAGTTCTTC
TRBJ2-1 . few TRBV20-1 CSASGVINEQFF TGCAGTGCTAGTGGAGTTATTAATGAGCAGTTCTTC
TRBJ2-7 . . TRBV11-2 CASSGQGSARALYEQYF TGTGCCAGCAGCGGCCAGGGGAGCGCAAGAGCCTTATACGAGCAGTACTTC
TRBJ2-3 . many TRBV24-1 CATSDSSTDTQYF TGTGCCACCAGTGATTCTTCCACAGATACGCAGTATTTT
TRBJ1-1 . few TRBV18 CASSPQMTTLLF TGTGCCAGCTCACCGCAGATGACCACCCTCCTCTTT
TRBJ1-2 . few TRBV4-3 CASSQDFSRGYGYTF TGCGCCAGCAGCCAAGACTTTAGCAGGGGCTATGGCTACACCTTC
TRBJ1-1 . . TRBV5-1 CASSRGRTVNTEAFF TGCGCCAGCAGCCGAGGGCGGACGGTTAACACTGAAGCTTTCTTT
TRBJ2-1 TRBD2 many TRBV27 CASSLQAGGVPYNEQFF TGTGCCAGCAGTTTACAAGCGGGGGGGGTTCCCTACAATGAGCAGTTCTTC
TRBJ2-7 . many TRBV20-1 CSARDGRDEQYF TGCAGTGCTAGAGACGGAAGGGACGAGCAGTACTTC
TRBJ2-3 TRBD1 few TRBV27 CASTLDRYTDTQYF TGTGCCAGCACCCTGGACAGGTACACAGATACGCAGTATTTT
TRBJ2-5 . few TRBV7-2 CASSLGGVAVQETQYF TGTGCCAGCAGCTTAGGTGGGGTAGCGGTCCAAGAGACCCAGTACTTC
TRBJ2-2 . . TRBV25-1 CASSDRGGANTGELFF TGTGCCAGCAGTGACAGGGGGGGGGCGAACACCGGGGAGCTGTTTTTT
TRBJ2-5 . . TRBV5-1 CASSLRTGETQYF TGCGCCAGCAGCTTGCGCACGGGGGAGACCCAGTACTTC
TRBJ2-1 . few TRBV21-1 CASSPSSGGASVEQFF TGTGCCAGCAGCCCAAGCTCAGGAGGCGCCTCAGTTGAGCAGTTCTTC
TRBJ2-7 . few TRBV6-6 CASSPAFSYEQYF TGTGCCAGCAGTCCCGCATTCTCCTACGAGCAGTACTTC